The subject of this entry is one T cell receptor (beta chain). In the original workflow: For nucleated cells, counts were estimated from reference gene primer amplification. The protocol was immunoSEQ multiplex PCR, while the TCRdb copy is restricted to in-frame clones and leaves out a portion. That table is the source of V, J and clone size, and D and trimming were worked out from the DNA. The table records hundreds of thousands of clones, 75% to 90% of them present only once. The sample comes from a study of blood T cell repertoires in COVID-19. Study-level information: Acute and convalescent COVID-19 specimens originated in the United States, Italy and Spain. T cells, B-cell-depleted T cells, or PBMCs provided the cDNA or gDNA that served as material.

V was clipped by 7 bases and J by 7 bases; unmatched bases: 10. The CDR3 loop spans 15 amino acids. The V gene's germline CDR1 is SNHLY and CDR2 FYNNEI. Seattle patient enrollment occurred during active infection, with longitudinal follow-up thereafter. This chain uses TRBV2 with TRBJ1-6; TRBD1 matches 7 bases. The receptor was isolated from a woman aged 50 to 65 with COVID-19, enrolled during active disease. Material: peripheral blood. In DNA form, the CDR3 reads TGTGCCAGCACTCTAACAGGGGAGACAAATTCACCCCTCCACTTT. Translating gives CASTLTGETNSPLHF.